This T cell receptor beta chain derives from a study of shared clonotypes between healthy human individuals. Findings and caveats of the study: Relative to their counterparts shared across all four donors, non-shared clonotypes exhibited diminished generation probabilities.

This clone occurred many times. Its antigen is undetermined. This CDR3 is also generated by other DNA sequences in the sample. Sequencing used immunoSEQ multiplex PCR; TCRdb keeps in-frame clones, though not all of them. The sample consists of some 700,000 clones, 90% of them appearing once. Sequences were obtained from memory CD8+ T cells from PBMCs. The subset is: CD45RO+ cells pooled with CCR7-negative TemRA cells. The sequence was obtained from a man between 18 and 29 years old in good health. Some clones in this sample may be carry-over from other donors' samples.

In nucleotides, the CDR3 is TGTGCCAGCAGCCCCGACTCCAATGAGCAGTTCTTC. This sequence encodes CASSPDSNEQFF. V usage is TRBV7-9 and J usage is TRBJ2-1; D not resolved. Trimming left V 5 bases short and J 6 bases short, with 8 bases between. The CDR3 totals 12 residues. Germline V CDR1 and CDR2: SEHNR, FQNEAQ (reference sequence).